The sequence of this T cell receptor (beta chain) was determined in a study of glioma-infiltrating T cells. Amplification of TCR alpha and beta CDR3 regions from RNA used iRepertoire nested multiplex PCR. Via MiXCR, TCRdb re-called the multiplex PCR reads, giving one row per CDR3 protein. The sample records about 130,000 distinct CDR3 sequences, around 25% being singletons. The CDR3 consists of 14 residues. The V end was cut by 0 bases, the J end by 3 bases, with 8 bases between. CDR1 DFQATT and CDR2 SNEGSKA come from the germline V gene (reference sequence). Sequences were obtained from glioma tissue, nonneoplastic brain tissue, or PBMCs (not recorded which). The chain joins TRBV20-1 to TRBJ1-4; no clear D. This receptor was identified in a human donor with low-grade glioma or glioblastoma, undergoing nonglioma brain surgery, or in good health (not recorded which). The CDR3 DNA reads as TGCAGTGCTAGAGACGGAGGGTCTAATGAAAAACTGTTTTTT. Its protein product is CSARDGGSNEKLFF.